This T cell receptor beta chain was obtained from a study of blood T cell repertoires in COVID-19. Study in general: Acute-phase and convalescent COVID-19 samples originated in the United States, Italy and Spain.

Per germline, CDR1 SGHTA and CDR2 FQGNSA. V shed 2 bases and J shed 5 bases, with 12 bases lying between them. This CDR3 has 14 residues. Method: immunoSEQ multiplex PCR; TCRdb's copy keeps in-frame clones and lacks some. Among over 100,000 clones listed, about 87% were seen once. The rearrangement links TRBV7-2 to TRBJ1-1, with D perhaps matching TRBD1 (6 bases). The TCR sequence derives from a woman between 50 and 59 years old with acute or convalescent COVID-19. Sequenced: peripheral blood. CDR3 in DNA: TGTGCCAGCAGCTTAAACAGGGAGGGGACTGAAGCTTTCTTT. Translated, it gives CASSLNREGTEAFF.